This T cell receptor beta chain appears in the sequencing data of a study of cytomegalovirus exposure and HLA in healthy donors. General study points: Sequencing depth across donors, presence/absence analyses assumed, was roughly uniform. Further analysis, carried out later, found HLA-associated TCR beta chains more clonally expanded than equally common other chains. HLA allele associations emerged for some 16,000 TCR beta sequences in a later analysis, at 0.05 false discovery rate. Follow-up analysis later connected one missense variant in DCLRE1C with trimming of TCR beta V- and J-genes.

Comment on this clone: The antigen is undetermined.

The PCR ran on 60 Vbeta and 13 Jbeta primers. TCRdb keeps only in-frame clones here, not all; method: immunoSEQ multiplex PCR. The sample includes roughly 100,000 clones, around 70% of them seen just once. The clonotype comes from a man aged 25 to 40 in good health and CMV-seronegative. Sequenced input: PBMCs.

CDR3: CASSLEVVSQGEKLFF. As DNA, the CDR3 is TGTGCCAGCAGCTTAGAGGTCGTCAGCCAGGGGGAAAAACTGTTTTTT. The chain uses TRBV7-9 and TRBJ1-4, with a weak D call TRBD1 (6 bases). This CDR3 comprises 16 residues. V lost 1 base, J lost 8 bases, and 17 bases lay in between. The germline V gene encodes CDR1 SEHNR and CDR2 FQNEAQ (reference sequence).